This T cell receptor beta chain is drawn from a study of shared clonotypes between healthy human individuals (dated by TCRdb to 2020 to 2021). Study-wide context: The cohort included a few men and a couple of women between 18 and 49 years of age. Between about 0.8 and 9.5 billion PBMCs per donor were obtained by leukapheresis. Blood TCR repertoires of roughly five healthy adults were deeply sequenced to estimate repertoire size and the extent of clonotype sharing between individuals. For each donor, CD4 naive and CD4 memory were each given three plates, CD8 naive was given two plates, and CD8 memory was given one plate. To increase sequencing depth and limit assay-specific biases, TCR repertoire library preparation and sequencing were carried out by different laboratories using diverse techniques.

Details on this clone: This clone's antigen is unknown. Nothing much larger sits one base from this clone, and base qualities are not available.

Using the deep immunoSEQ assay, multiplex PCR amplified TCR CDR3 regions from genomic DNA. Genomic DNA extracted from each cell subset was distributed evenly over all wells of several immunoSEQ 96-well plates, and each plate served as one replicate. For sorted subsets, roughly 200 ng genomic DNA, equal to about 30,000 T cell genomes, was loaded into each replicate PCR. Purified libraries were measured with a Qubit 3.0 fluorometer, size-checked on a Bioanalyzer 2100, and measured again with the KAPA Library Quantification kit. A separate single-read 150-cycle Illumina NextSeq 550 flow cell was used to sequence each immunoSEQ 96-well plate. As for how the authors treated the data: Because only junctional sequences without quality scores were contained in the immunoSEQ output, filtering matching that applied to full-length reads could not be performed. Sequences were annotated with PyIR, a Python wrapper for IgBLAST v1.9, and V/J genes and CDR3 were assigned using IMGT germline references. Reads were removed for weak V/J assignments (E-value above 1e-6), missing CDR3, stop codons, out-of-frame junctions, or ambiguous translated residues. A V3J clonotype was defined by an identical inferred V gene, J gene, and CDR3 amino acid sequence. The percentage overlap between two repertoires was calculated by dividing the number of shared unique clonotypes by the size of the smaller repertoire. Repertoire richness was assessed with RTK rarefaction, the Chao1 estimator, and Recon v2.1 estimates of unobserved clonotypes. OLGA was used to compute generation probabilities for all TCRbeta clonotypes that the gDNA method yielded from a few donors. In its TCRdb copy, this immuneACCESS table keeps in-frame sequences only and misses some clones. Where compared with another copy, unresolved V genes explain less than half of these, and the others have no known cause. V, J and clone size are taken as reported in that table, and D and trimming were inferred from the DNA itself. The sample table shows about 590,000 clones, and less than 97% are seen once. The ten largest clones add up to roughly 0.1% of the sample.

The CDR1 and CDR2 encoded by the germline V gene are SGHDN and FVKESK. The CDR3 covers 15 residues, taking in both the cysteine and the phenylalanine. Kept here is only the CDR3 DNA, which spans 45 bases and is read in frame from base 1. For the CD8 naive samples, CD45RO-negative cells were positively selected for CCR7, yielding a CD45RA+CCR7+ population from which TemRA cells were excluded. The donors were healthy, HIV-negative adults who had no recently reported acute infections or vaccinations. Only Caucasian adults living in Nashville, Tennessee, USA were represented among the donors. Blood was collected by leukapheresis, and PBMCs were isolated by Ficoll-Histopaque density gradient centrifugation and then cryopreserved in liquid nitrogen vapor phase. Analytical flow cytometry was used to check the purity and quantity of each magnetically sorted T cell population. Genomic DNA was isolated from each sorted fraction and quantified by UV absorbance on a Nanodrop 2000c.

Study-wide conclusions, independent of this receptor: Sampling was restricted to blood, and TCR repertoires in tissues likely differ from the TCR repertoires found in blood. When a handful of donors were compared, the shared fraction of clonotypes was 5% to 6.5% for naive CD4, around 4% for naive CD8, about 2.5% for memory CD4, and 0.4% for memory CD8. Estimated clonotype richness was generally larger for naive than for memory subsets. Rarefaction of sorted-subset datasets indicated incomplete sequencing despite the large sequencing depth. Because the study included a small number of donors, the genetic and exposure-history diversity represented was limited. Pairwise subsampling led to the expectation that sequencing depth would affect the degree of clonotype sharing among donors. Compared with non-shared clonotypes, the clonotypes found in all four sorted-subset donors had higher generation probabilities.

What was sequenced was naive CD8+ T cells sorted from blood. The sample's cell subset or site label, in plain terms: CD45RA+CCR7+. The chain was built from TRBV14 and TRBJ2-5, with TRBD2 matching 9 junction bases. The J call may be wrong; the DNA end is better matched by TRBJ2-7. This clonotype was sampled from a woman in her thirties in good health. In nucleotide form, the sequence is TGTGCCAGCAGCCCCTTAGCGGGAGAGGGGTACGAGCAGTACTTC. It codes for CASSPLAGEGYEQYF.